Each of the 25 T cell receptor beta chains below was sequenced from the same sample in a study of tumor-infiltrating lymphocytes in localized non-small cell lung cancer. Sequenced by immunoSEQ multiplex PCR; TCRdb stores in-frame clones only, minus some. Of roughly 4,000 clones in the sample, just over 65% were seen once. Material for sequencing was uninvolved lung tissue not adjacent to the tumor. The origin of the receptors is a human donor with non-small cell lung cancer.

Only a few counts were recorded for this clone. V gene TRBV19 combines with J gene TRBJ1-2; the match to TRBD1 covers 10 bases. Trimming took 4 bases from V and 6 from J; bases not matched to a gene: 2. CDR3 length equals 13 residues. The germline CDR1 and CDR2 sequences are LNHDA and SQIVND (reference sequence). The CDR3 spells CASSTTGGDGYTF. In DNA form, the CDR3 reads TGTGCCAGTAGTACGACAGGGGGCGATGGCTACACCTTC.

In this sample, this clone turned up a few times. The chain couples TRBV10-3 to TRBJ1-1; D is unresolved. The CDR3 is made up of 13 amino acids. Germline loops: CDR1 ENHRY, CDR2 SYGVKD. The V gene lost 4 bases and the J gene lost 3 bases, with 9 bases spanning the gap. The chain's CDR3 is CAISVEQHTEAFF. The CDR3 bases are TGTGCCATCAGTGTAGAGCAGCACACTGAAGCTTTCTTT.

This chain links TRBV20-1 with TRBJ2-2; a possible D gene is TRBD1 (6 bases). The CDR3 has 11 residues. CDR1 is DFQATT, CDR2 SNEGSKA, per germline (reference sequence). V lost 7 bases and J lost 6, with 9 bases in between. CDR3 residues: CSVGGPGELFF. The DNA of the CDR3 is TGCAGTGTAGGGGGACCCGGGGAGCTGTTTTTT.

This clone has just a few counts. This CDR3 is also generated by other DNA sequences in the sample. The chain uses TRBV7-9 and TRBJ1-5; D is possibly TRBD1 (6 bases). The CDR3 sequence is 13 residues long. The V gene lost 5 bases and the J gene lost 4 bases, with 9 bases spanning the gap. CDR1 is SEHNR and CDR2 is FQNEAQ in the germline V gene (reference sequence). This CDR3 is CASSRQENQPQHF. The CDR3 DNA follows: TGTGCCAGCAGCCGACAGGAAAATCAGCCCCAGCATTTT. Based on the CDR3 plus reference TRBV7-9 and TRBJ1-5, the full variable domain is DTGVSQNPRHKITKRGQNVTFRCDPISEHNRLYWYRQTLGQGPEFLTYFQNEAQLEKSRLLSDRFSAERPKGSFSTLEIQRTEQGDSAMYLCASSRQENQPQHFGDGTRLSIL.

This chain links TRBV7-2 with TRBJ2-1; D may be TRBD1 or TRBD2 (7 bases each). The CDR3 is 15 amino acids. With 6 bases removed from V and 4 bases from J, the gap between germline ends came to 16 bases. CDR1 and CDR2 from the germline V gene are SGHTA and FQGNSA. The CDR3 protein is CASSEGGTVYNEQFF. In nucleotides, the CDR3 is TGTGCCAGCAGTGAGGGGGGGACAGTGTACAATGAGCAGTTCTTC.

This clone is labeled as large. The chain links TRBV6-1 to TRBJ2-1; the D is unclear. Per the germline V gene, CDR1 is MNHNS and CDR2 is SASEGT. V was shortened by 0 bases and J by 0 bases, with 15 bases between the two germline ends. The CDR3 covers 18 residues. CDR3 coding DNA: TGTGCCAGCAGTGAAGCAGTCCGACGCCCGAGCTCCTACAATGAGCAGTTCTTC. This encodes CASSEAVRRPSSYNEQFF.

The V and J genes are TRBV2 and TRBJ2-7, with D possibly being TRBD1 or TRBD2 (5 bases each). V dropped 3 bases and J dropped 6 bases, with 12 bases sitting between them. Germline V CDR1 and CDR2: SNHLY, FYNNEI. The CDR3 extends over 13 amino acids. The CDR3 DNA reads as TGTGCCAGCAGTGAGGTGGGGGTTGGCGAGCAGTACTTC. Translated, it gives CASSEVGVGEQYF.

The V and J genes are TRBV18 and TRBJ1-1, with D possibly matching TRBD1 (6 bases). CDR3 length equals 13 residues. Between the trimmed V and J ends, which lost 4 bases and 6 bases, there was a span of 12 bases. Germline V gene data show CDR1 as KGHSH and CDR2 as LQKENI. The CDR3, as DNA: TGTGCCAGCTCACAAGGTGAGGGGGCTGAAGCTTTCTTT. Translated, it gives CASSQGEGAEAFF. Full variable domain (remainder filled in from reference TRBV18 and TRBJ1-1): NAGVMQNPRHLVRRRGQEARLRCSPMKGHSHVYWYRQLPEEGLKFMVYLQKENIIDESGMPKERFSAEFPKEGPSILRIQQVVRGDSAAYFCASSQGEGAEAFFGQGTRLTVV.

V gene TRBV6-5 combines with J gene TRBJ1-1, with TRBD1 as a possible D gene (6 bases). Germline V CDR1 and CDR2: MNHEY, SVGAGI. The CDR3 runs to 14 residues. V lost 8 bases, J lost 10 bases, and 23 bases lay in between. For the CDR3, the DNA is TGTGCCAGCGACACAGGGAATGGAATTCGAGGAGCTTTCTTT. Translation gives CASDTGNGIRGAFF.

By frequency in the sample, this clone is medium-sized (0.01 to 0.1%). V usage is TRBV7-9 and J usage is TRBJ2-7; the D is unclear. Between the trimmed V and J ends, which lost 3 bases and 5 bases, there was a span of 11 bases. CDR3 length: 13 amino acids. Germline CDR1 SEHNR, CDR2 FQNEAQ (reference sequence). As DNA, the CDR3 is TGTGCCAGCAGCTTCCTGGTAGGAGACGAGCAGTACTTC. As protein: CASSFLVGDEQYF.

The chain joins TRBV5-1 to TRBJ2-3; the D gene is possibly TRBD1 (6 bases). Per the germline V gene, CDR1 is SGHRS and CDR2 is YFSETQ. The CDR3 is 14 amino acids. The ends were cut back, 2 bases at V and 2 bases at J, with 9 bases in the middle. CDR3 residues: CASSFGQNTDTQYF. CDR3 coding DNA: TGCGCCAGCAGCTTTGGACAGAACACAGATACGCAGTATTTT. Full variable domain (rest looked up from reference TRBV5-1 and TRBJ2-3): KAGVTQTPRYLIKTRGQQVTLSCSPISGHRSVSWYQQTPGQGLQFLFEYFSETQRNKGNFPGRFSGRQFSNSRSEMNVSTLELGDSALYLCASSFGQNTDTQYFGPGTRLTVL.

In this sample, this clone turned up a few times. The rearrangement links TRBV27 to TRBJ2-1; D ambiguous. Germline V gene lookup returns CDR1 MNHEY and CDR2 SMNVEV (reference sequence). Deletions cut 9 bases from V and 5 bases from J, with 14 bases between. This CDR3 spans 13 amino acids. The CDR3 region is CASTTRLDNEQFF. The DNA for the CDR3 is TGTGCCAGTACCACGAGACTCGACAATGAGCAGTTCTTC.

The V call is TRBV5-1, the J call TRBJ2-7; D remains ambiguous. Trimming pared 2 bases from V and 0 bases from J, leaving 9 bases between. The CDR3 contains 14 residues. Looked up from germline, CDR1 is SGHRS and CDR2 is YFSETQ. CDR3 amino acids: CASSFAGNSYEQYF. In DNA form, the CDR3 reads TGCGCCAGCAGCTTCGCAGGAAACTCCTACGAGCAGTACTTC.

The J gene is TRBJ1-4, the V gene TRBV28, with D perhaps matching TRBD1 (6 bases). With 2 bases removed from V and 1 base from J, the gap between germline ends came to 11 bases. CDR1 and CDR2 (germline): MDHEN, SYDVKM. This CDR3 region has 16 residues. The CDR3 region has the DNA TGTGCCAGCAGTTTACGAGGGGGTGGAACTAATGAAAAACTGTTTTTT. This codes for CASSLRGGGTNEKLFF.

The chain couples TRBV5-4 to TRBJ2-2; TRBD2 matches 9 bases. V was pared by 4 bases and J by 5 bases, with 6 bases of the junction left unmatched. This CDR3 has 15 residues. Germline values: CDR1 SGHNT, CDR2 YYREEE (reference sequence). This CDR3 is CASSVAGGGTGELFF. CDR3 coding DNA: TGTGCCAGCAGCGTCGCGGGAGGGGGTACCGGGGAGCTGTTTTTT.

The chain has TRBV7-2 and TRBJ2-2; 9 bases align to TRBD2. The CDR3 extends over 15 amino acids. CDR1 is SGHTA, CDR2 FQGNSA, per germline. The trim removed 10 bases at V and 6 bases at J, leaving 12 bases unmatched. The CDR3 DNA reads TGTGCCACCCCTCGGGCTAGCGGGGCGGCCGGGGAGCTGTTTTTT. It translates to CATPRASGAAGELFF.

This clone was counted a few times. The CDR3 bases are TGTGCCAGCAGCTCCGGAGGGGCGGGGGGCTCGAACACCGGGGAGCTGTTTTTT. Encoded protein: CASSSGGAGGSNTGELFF. The chain couples TRBV9 to TRBJ2-2; 8 bases are a match to TRBD2. CDR3 length equals 18 residues. Germline V lookup: CDR1 SGDLS, CDR2 YYNGEE. V lost 4 bases and J lost 0; bases outside the gene matches: 11.

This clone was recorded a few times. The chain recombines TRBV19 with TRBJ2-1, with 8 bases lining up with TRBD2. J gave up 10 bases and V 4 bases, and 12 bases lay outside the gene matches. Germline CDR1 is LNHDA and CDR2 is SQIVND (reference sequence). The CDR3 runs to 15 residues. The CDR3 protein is CASSKAGVGYWEQFF. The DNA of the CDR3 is TGTGCCAGTAGTAAAGCGGGAGTGGGGTATTGGGAGCAGTTCTTC.

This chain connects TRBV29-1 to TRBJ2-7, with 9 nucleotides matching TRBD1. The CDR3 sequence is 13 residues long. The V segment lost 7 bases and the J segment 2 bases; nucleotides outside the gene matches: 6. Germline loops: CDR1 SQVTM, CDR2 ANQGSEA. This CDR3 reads CSALDRGTYEQYF. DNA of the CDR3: TGCAGCGCTCTGGACAGGGGTACCTACGAGCAGTACTTC.

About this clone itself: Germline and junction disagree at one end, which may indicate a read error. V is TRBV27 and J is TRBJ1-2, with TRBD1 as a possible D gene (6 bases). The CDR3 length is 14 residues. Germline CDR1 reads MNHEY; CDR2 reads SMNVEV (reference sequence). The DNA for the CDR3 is TGTGCCAGCAGACAAACAGGGACTAACTTTGGCTACACCTTC. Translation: CASRQTGTNFGYTF.

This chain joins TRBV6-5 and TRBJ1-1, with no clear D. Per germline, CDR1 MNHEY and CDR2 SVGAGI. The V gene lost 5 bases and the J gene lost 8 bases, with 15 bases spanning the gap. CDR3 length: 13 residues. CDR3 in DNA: TGTGCCAGCAGTGTAATCGAGGGTTCAGAAGCTTTCTTT. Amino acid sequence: CASSVIEGSEAFF.

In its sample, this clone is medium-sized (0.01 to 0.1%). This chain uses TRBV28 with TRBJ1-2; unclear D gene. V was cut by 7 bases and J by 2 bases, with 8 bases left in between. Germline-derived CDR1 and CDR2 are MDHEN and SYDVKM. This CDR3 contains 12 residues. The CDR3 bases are TGTGCCAGCACCTCGGGGAACTATGGCTACACCTTC. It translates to CASTSGNYGYTF.

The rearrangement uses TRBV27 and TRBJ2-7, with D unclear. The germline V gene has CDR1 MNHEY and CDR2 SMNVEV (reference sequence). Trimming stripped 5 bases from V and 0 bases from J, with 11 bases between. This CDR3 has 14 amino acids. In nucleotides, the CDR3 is TGTGCCAGCAGTCAGACTCGAAGCTCCTACGAGCAGTACTTC. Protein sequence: CASSQTRSSYEQYF.

Here the CDR3 reads CASSQEISVRTGRGEQYF. The CDR3 region has the DNA TGTGCCAGCAGCCAAGAAATCAGTGTCCGGACAGGTAGGGGCGAGCAGTACTTC. J is TRBJ2-7 and V is TRBV4-2; 7 bases fit TRBD1. This CDR3 spans 18 amino acids. The V gene's germline CDR1 is LGHNA and CDR2 YNFKEQ. J lost 6 bases, V lost 0 bases, and 17 bases had no gene match.

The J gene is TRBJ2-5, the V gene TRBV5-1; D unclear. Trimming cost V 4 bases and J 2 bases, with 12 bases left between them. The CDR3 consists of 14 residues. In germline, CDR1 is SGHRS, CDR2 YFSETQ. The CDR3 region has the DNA TGCGCCAGCAGCGGTAGTTACACGCAAGAGACCCAGTACTTC. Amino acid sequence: CASSGSYTQETQYF.